A single sample gave rise to the 13 T cell receptor beta chains below, sequenced in a study of T cells in localized non-small cell lung cancer. The repertoire was sequenced with immunoSEQ multiplex PCR; TCRdb's copy has only in-frame clones and lacks some. The profile shows about 12,000 clones, just over 85% of them singletons. The specimen was peripheral blood, collected before any cancer treatment. These TCRs come from a male donor aged 60 or over with stage III lung adenocarcinoma.

The genes are TRBV18 and TRBJ2-3, with TRBD1 matching over 7 bases. Unmatched junction bases numbered 11, after V lost 6 bases and J lost 2 bases. CDR3 size: 16 residues. CDR1 is KGHSH and CDR2 is LQKENI in the germline V gene. The CDR3 DNA is TGTGCCAGCTCCGTGACAGGGAGCCCTCCCACAGATACGCAGTATTTT. Amino acid sequence: CASSVTGSPPTDTQYF.

V gene TRBV20-1 combines with J gene TRBJ1-1; D remains unclear. This CDR3 is 11 amino acids long. Deletions cut 5 bases from V and 2 bases from J, with 6 bases between. Germline V lookup: CDR1 DFQATT, CDR2 SNEGSKA (reference sequence). The CDR3 DNA reads TGCAGTGCTGCTACCAACACTGAAGCTTTCTTT. Residues: CSAATNTEAFF.

The CDR3 here is CASSSTDRVEGYTF. The CDR3 DNA is TGTGCCAGCAGCTCCACCGACAGGGTAGAAGGCTACACCTTC. The rearrangement links TRBV5-6 to TRBJ1-2, with 7 nucleotides matching TRBD1. Trimming cost V 3 bases and J 8 bases; bases outside gene matches: 10. The CDR3 is 14 residues long. The V gene's germline CDR1 is SGHDT and CDR2 YYEEEE.

The genes are TRBV5-6 and TRBJ2-7; D gene unclear. The CDR3 runs to 15 residues. V shed 0 bases and J shed 0 bases, with 10 bases lying between them. Germline CDR1 is SGHDT and CDR2 is YYEEEE. CDR3 protein: CASSLVGESSYEQYF. The DNA for the CDR3 is TGTGCCAGCAGCTTGGTTGGAGAAAGCTCCTACGAGCAGTACTTC.

The rearrangement joins TRBV15 to TRBJ1-4; D call uncertain. Germline loops: CDR1 LNHNV, CDR2 YYDKDF (reference sequence). The V end was cut by 7 bases, the J end by 3 bases, with 15 bases between. The CDR3 length is 15 residues. The CDR3 region is CATNKGSMANEKLFF. CDR3 nucleotide sequence: TGTGCCACCAATAAAGGTAGCATGGCTAATGAAAAACTGTTTTTT. Based on the CDR3 plus reference TRBV15 and TRBJ1-4, the full variable domain is DAMVIQNPRYQVTQFGKPVTLSCSQTLNHNVMYWYQQKSSQAPKLLFHYYDKDFNNEADTPDNFQSRRPNTSFCFLDIRSPGLGDTAMYLCATNKGSMANEKLFFGSGTQLSVL.

The V and J genes are TRBV27 and TRBJ2-5; D not certain. V was shortened by 4 bases and J by 5 bases, with 17 bases between the two germline ends. Germline CDR1 and CDR2: MNHEY and SMNVEV (reference sequence). This CDR3 is 15 amino acids long. CDR3 in DNA: TGTGCCAGCAGTTCCTCCGAAACAGTGGTTGAGACCCAGTACTTC. The encoded protein is CASSSSETVVETQYF.

V is TRBV18 and J is TRBJ1-6; the match to TRBD1 covers 9 bases. The CDR3 has 19 residues. V dropped 1 base and J dropped 10; count of bases not matched to a gene: 17. Germline CDR1 reads KGHSH; CDR2 reads LQKENI. The CDR3 nucleotides read TGTGCCAGCTCACCACGGGAAGGCATTACCGGGACAGGGAACTCACCCCTCCACTTT. It codes for CASSPREGITGTGNSPLHF.

This sequence joins TRBV7-6 and TRBJ2-5; maybe TRBD1 (5 bases). The CDR3 has 14 residues. Trimming removed 5 bases from V and 7 bases from J, with 17 bases in between. Per the germline V gene, CDR1 is SGHVS and CDR2 is FNYEAQ. CDR3 loop: CASSAARVKLTQYF. CDR3 bases: TGTGCCAGCAGCGCAGCCAGGGTTAAGTTGACCCAGTACTTC.

This chain connects TRBV28 to TRBJ2-7, with D possibly matching TRBD1 (5 bases). Trimming removed 6 bases from V and 7 bases from J, with 22 bases in between. This CDR3 region has 15 residues. Per the germline V gene, CDR1 is MDHEN and CDR2 is SYDVKM. CDR3 coding DNA: TGTGCCAGCAGCCCCCCCCAGGGTGGCGTGGGGGAGCAGTACTTC. It is translated as CASSPPQGGVGEQYF.

CDR3 region: CATSRVQLTDTQYF. The CDR3 nucleotides are TGTGCCACCAGCAGAGTCCAGCTCACAGATACGCAGTATTTT. V is TRBV15 and J is TRBJ2-3, with D uncertain. CDR1 and CDR2 from the germline V gene are LNHNV and YYDKDF (reference sequence). The CDR3 length is 14 residues. Trimming shortened V by 1 base and J by 2 bases, and 7 bases separated the two germline ends.

The chain uses TRBV5-4 and TRBJ2-3, with 9 bases aligning to TRBD2. Germline V gene data show CDR1 as SGHNT and CDR2 as YYREEE (reference sequence). After removal of 10 bases from V and 3 bases from J, the junction contained 9 bases not matched to a gene. The CDR3 consists of 14 residues. The CDR3 DNA reads as TGTGCCGGGGGCGGGGGGGCCCGGACAGATACGCAGTATTTT. Translation gives CAGGGGARTDTQYF.

There are a few counts of this clone. J is TRBJ1-5 and V is TRBV13; no definite D call. The germline CDR1 and CDR2 sequences are PRHDT and FYEKMQ (reference sequence). The CDR3 extends over 13 amino acids. Trimming took 5 bases from V and 16 from J, leaving 21 bases between them. As DNA, the CDR3 is TGTGCCAGCAGCGTAAGCGGTCGTAGCCCCACTCATTTT. Its translation is CASSVSGRSPTHF.

This clone was seen only once. The chain links TRBV5-1 to TRBJ1-4, with a tentative D call TRBD1 (6 bases). V shed 0 bases and J shed 7 bases, with 13 bases lying between them. The CDR3 spans 15 residues. The germline gives CDR1 SGHRS, CDR2 YFSETQ. The CDR3 sequence is CASSLGQGRIEKLFF. The CDR3 region has the DNA TGCGCCAGCAGCTTGGGGCAGGGGAGAATTGAAAAACTGTTTTTT.